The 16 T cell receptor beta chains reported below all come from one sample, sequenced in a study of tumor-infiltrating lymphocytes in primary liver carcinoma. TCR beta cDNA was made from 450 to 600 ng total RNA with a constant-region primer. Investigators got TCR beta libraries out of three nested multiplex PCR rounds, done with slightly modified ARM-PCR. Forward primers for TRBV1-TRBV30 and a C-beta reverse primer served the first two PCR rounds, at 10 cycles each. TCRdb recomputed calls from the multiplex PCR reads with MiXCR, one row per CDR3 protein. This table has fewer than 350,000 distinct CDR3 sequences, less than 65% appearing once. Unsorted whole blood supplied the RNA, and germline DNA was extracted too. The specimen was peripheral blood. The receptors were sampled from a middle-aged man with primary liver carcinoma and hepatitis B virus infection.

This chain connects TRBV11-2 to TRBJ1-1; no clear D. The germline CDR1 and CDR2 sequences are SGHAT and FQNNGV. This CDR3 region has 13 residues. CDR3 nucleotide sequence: TGTAACAGCAGCTTAGGTACAAACACTGAAGCTTTCTTT. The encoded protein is CNSSLGTNTEAFF.

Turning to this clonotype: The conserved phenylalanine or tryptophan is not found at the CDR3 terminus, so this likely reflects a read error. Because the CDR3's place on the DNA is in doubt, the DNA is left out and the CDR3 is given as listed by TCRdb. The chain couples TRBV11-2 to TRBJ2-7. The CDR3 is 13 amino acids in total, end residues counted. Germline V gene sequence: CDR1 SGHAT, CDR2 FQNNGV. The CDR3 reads CASSRTQSYEHYS.

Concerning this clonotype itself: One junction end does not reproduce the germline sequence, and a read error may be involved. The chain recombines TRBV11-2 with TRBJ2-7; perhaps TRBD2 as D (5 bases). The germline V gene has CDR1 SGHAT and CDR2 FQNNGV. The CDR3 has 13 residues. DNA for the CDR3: TGTGCCAGCAACTTAGGAGGTTTGAACGAGCGGTACTTC. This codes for CASNLGGLNERYF.

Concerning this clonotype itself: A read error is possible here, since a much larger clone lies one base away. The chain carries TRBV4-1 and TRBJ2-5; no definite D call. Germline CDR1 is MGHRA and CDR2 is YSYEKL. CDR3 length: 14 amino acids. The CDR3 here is CASSQQTALETQCF. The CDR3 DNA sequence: TGCGCCAGCAGCCAACAGACTGCCTTGGAGACCCAGTGCTTC.

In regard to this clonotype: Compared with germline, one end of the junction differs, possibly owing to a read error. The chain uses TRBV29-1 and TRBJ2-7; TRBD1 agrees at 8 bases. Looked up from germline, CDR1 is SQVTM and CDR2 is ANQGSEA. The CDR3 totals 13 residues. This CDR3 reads CSVERTGIYEQYF. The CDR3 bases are TGCAGCGTTGAAAGGACAGGGATCTACGAGCAGTATTTC.

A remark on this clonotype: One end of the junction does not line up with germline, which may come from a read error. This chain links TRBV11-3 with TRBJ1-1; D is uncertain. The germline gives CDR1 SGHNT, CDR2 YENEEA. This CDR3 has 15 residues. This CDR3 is CASSLLGDSNTEVFF. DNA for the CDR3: TGTGCCAGCAGCCTACTGGGCGACTCGAACACTGAAGTTTTCTTT.

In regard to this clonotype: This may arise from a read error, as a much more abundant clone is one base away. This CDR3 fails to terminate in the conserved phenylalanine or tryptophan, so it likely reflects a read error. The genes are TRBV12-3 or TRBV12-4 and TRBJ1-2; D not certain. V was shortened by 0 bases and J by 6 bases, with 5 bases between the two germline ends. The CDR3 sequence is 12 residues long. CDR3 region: CASSLARDGYTI. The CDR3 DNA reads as TGTGCCAGCAGTTTAGCGAGGGATGGCTACACCATC.

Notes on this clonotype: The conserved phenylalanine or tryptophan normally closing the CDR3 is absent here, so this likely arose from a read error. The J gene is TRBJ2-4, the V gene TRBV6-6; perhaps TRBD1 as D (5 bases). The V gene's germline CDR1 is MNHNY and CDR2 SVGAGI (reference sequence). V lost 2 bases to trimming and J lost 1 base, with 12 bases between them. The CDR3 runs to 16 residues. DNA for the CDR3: TGTGCCAGCAGTTACGTTGGGGCCGGGGCCAAAAACATTCAGTACCTC. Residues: CASSYVGAGAKNIQYL.

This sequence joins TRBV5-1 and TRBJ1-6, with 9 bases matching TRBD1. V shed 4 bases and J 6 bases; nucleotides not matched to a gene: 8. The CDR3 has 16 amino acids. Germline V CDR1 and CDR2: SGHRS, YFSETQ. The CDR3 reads CASSPNGGQGNSPLHF. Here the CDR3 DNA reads TGCGCCAGCAGCCCCAACGGGGGACAGGGTAATTCACCCCTCCACTTT. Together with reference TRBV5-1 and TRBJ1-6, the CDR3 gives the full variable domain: KAGVTQTPRYLIKTRGQQVTLSCSPISGHRSVSWYQQTPGQGLQFLFEYFSETQRNKGNFPGRFSGRQFSNSRSEMNVSTLELGDSALYLCASSPNGGQGNSPLHFGNGTRLTVT.

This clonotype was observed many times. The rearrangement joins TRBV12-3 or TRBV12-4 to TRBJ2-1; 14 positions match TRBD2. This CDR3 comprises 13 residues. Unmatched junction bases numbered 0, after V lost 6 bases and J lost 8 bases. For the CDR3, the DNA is TGTGCCAGCAGGACTAGCGGGAGGGATGAGCAGTTCTTC. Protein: CASRTSGRDEQFF.

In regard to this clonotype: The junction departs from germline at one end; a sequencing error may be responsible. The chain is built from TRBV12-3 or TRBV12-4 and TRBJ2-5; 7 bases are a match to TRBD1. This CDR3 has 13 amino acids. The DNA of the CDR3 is TGTGCCTGCAGTAGGGACAGACGAGAGACCCAGTACTTC. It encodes CACSRDRRETQYF.

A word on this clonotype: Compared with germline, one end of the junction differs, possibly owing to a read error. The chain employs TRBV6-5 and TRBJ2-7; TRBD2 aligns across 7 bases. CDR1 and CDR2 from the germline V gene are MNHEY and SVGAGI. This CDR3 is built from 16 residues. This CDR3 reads CTSSYRPGLADYEQYF. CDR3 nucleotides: TGTACCAGCAGTTACCGACCGGGGCTAGCGGACTACGAGCAGTACTTC.

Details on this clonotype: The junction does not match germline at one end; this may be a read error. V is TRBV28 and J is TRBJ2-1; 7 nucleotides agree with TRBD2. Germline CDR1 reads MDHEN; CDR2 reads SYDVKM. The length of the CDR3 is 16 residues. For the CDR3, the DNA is TGTGCCAGCAGCCCGGCTGTAGTGGGAGGGTTCAATGGGCAGTTCTTC. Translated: CASSPAVVGGFNGQFF.

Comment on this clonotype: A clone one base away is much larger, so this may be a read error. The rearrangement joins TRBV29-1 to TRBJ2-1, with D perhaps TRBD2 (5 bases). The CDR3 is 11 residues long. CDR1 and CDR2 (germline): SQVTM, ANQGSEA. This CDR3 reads CNVEGEDEQFF. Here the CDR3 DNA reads TGCAACGTTGAGGGAGAGGATGAGCAGTTCTTC.

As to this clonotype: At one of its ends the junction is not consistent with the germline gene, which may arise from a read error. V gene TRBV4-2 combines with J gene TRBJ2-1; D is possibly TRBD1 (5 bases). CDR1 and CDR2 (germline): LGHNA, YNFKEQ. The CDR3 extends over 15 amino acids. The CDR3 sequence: CANSLGPIGEDEQFF. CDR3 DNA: TGTGCCAACAGCCTAGGCCCAATAGGGGAAGATGAGCAGTTCTTC.

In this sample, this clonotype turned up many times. For the CDR3, the DNA is TGTGCCAGCAGCCTTCGAGGAGAGACCCAGTACTTC. Its protein product is CASSLRGETQYF. The genes are TRBV6-2 or TRBV6-3 and TRBJ2-5; D gene uncertain. CDR3 length: 12 amino acids. Germline V lookup: CDR1 MNHEY, CDR2 SVGEGT. Deletions cut 6 bases from V and 4 bases from J, with 9 bases between.